Listed here are 32 T cell receptor beta chains from one sample, sequenced in a study of T-cell reconstitution after alpha-beta-depleted transplantation in children (TCRdb year 2016). Taken with the paper, the label for treatment or condition translates to: allogeneic hematopoietic cell transplantation with graft depleted of TCRalphabeta T cells and CD19 B cells. Library preparation employed PCR. Reads for this sample came from an Illumina HiSeq 2500. TCR libraries were prepared with molecular barcoding, using unique molecular identifiers to normalize TCRbeta repertoire quantification. TCRdb ran its own pipeline on the public reads, namely fastp trimming at Q25 and MiXCR clone calling, and kept in-frame beta chains. Each CDR3 protein appears once, grouped with its most common genes and DNA. This sample lists around 450,000 distinct CDR3 sequences; about 10% were detected once. Jointly, the top ten make up 2% of the sample.

Sequencing was performed on PBMCs, taken before TCRalphabeta/CD19-depleted stem cell transplant. These receptors all come from a child aged 2-15 years with inherited bone marrow failure, due to receive a stem cell transplant.

This clonotype was detected many times. This sequence joins TRBV5-5 and TRBJ2-7, with 7 bases lining up with TRBD2. Losses at the gene ends were 5 bases for V and 2 bases for J; bases not matched to a gene: 7. Germline CDR1 SGHKS, CDR2 YYEKEE (reference sequence). This CDR3 spans 14 amino acids. CDR3 coding DNA: TGTGCCAGCAGTCCGCTAGCGGCAGCCTACGAGCAGTACTTC. Protein: CASSPLAAAYEQYF.

This clonotype has ten or more counts. The chain employs TRBV29-1 and TRBJ2-7; 8 positions match TRBD2. CDR3 size: 15 residues. Germline-derived CDR1 and CDR2 are SQVTM and ANQGSEA. V was pared by 4 bases and J by 5 bases, with 13 bases of the junction left unmatched. CDR3 sequence reads: CSVVGLAGPTNEQYF. The CDR3 region has the DNA TGCAGCGTTGTAGGGCTAGCGGGTCCGACCAACGAGCAGTACTTC.

V usage is TRBV7-9 and J usage is TRBJ2-1; D may be TRBD1 (7 bases). Germline CDR1 reads SEHNR; CDR2 reads FQNEAQ (reference sequence). V lost 5 bases, J lost 3 bases, and 14 bases lay in between. The CDR3 loop spans 15 amino acids. The CDR3 DNA is TGTGCCAGCAGCCCCAGGGGGAGGCACTACAATGAGCAGTTCTTC. Protein product: CASSPRGRHYNEQFF.

In its sample, this clonotype was seen a few times. In DNA form, the CDR3 reads TGCGCCAGCAGCTTGTGGAGTAACAATGAGCAGTTCTTC. Its translation: CASSLWSNNEQFF. The chain uses TRBV5-1 and TRBJ2-1; no reliable D call. V gave up 1 base and J gave up 5 bases, with 7 bases separating them. Germline V gives CDR1 SGHRS, CDR2 YFSETQ. The CDR3 consists of 13 residues.

This clonotype has a count of ten or more. The CDR3: CASSLTSGNEQYF. The CDR3 bases are TGCGCCAGCAGCTTGACTAGCGGGAACGAGCAGTACTTC. The J gene is TRBJ2-7, the V gene TRBV5-1; 10 bases match TRBD2. CDR1 and CDR2 (germline): SGHRS, YFSETQ. V was pared by 1 base and J by 5 bases, with 0 bases of the junction left unmatched. The CDR3 has 13 residues.

Concerning this clonotype: A much larger clone lies a single base off, so this may be a read error. CDR3 region: CASSVGRPDTQYF. The CDR3 bases are TGTGCCAGCAGCGTAGGGCGCCCAGATACGCAGTATTTT. The J gene is TRBJ2-3, the V gene TRBV9; D unresolved. Germline CDR1 and CDR2: SGDLS and YYNGEE. The germline V and J ends were trimmed by 0 bases and 4 bases, with 6 bases remaining between them. The CDR3 sequence is 13 residues long.

This clonotype was seen many times. The gene calls are TRBV20-1 and TRBJ2-7; 9 nucleotides agree with TRBD1. Germline CDR1 DFQATT, CDR2 SNEGSKA (reference sequence). The CDR3 has 15 amino acids. With 2 bases clipped from V and 2 bases from J, the junction kept 7 bases outside the gene matches. The CDR3 coding sequence is TGCAGTGCTAGATTCGGCGACAGGGGGACCTACGAGCAGTACTTC. This sequence encodes CSARFGDRGTYEQYF.

There are many counts of this clonotype. The chain links TRBV5-1 to TRBJ2-1; D perhaps matches TRBD2 (5 bases). Germline CDR1 and CDR2: SGHRS and YFSETQ. The CDR3 consists of 14 residues. Trimming left V 1 base short and J 8 bases short, with 13 bases between. As DNA, the CDR3 is TGCGCCAGCAGCTTGAGAGGGAGTGAAGATGAGCAGTTCTTC. Translating gives CASSLRGSEDEQFF.

Worth noting for this clonotype: A much bigger clone sits one base away, suggesting this may be a read error. The J gene is TRBJ2-3, the V gene TRBV4-3; perhaps TRBD2 as D (6 bases). The CDR3 is 15 amino acids. Germline V gene data show CDR1 as LGHNA and CDR2 as YSLEER. CDR3 in amino acids: CASSQDSGSIDTQYF. CDR3 DNA: TGCGCCAGCAGCCAAGATAGCGGTAGCATAGATACGCAGTATTTT.

This clonotype was counted at least ten times. The chain joins TRBV30 to TRBJ2-5; D is undetermined. CDR1 and CDR2 from the germline V gene are GTSNPN and SVGIG (reference sequence). CDR3 length: 11 residues. Trimming removed 0 bases from V and 9 bases from J, with 8 bases in between. CDR3 coding DNA: TGTGCCTGGAGTGTACGCTGGGCCCAGTACTTC. It codes for CAWSVRWAQYF.

In this sample, this clonotype turned up many times. The chain has TRBV2 and TRBJ2-6; 7 bases fit TRBD1. This CDR3 is built from 14 residues. Germline lookup yields CDR1 SNHLY and CDR2 FYNNEI. V lost 5 bases and J lost 4; bases outside the gene matches: 2. Here the CDR3 DNA reads TGTGCCAGCAGTACAGGGGACGGGGCCAACGTCCTGACTTTC. Translation: CASSTGDGANVLTF.

This clonotype was detected ten times or more. The gene calls are TRBV5-5 and TRBJ2-2; no clear D. V lost 1 base, J lost 6 bases, and 19 bases lay in between. Germline values: CDR1 SGHKS, CDR2 YYEKEE (reference sequence). The CDR3 covers 17 residues. The DNA of the CDR3 is TGTGCCAGCAGCTTGAGGTCAGGTCCGGGTAGTGCCGGGGAGCTGTTTTTT. Its translation: CASSLRSGPGSAGELFF.

Only one count was recorded for this clonotype. This may be a read error, as it is one base from a much larger clone. In DNA, the CDR3 is TGTGCCAGCAGTTCCCCGACAGGAGCACAAGACGAGCAGTACTTC. Translated: CASSSPTGAQDEQYF. The chain recombines TRBV6-5 with TRBJ2-7, with D perhaps TRBD1 (6 bases). The CDR3 runs to 15 residues. CDR1 and CDR2 (germline): MNHEY, SVGAGI. Trimming took 4 bases from V and 5 from J, leaving 18 bases between them.

This clonotype has only one observation. A much bigger clone sits one base away, suggesting this may be a read error. The chain joins TRBV7-2 to TRBJ2-3; tentative D call: TRBD1 (5 bases). The CDR3 length is 15 residues. Per the germline V gene, CDR1 is SGHTA and CDR2 is FQGNSA. The CDR3 nucleotides read TGTGCCCGCAGCTTAGTCACAGGTAGCACAGATACGCAGTATTTT. It translates to CARSLVTGSTDTQYF.

Many counts were recorded for this clonotype. The rearrangement joins TRBV27 to TRBJ2-1, with 11 nucleotides matching TRBD1. The CDR3 length is 15 residues. V lost 5 bases to trimming and J lost 7 bases; unmatched junction nucleotides: 7. Germline CDR1 reads MNHEY; CDR2 reads SMNVEV (reference sequence). CDR3 loop: CASSNTGTGGNEQFF. For the CDR3, the DNA is TGTGCCAGCAGTAATACCGGGACAGGGGGGAATGAGCAGTTCTTC.

The J gene is TRBJ2-7, the V gene TRBV4-3; perhaps TRBD1 as D (6 bases). The CDR3 has 16 amino acids. V lost 1 base and J lost 5, with 18 bases in between. CDR1 LGHNA and CDR2 YSLEER come from the germline V gene. As DNA, the CDR3 is TGCGCCAGCAGCCAAGGGGTGGCGAACAGGGTTAACGAGCAGTACTTC. This sequence encodes CASSQGVANRVNEQYF.

Ten or more counts support this clonotype. This chain uses TRBV7-2 with TRBJ2-7; D gene unclear. Germline V gene sequence: CDR1 SGHTA, CDR2 FQGNSA. V lost 2 bases and J lost 0, with 8 bases in between. The CDR3 loop spans 14 amino acids. The CDR3 reads CASSLSWSSYEQYF. The DNA for the CDR3 is TGTGCCAGCAGCTTATCCTGGAGCTCCTACGAGCAGTACTTC. The complete variable domain, with remaining parts taken from reference TRBV7-2 and TRBJ2-7, reads GAGVSQSPSNKVTEKGKDVELRCDPISGHTALYWYRQSLGQGLEFLIYFQGNSAPDKSGLPSDRFSAERTGGSVSTLTIQRTQQEDSAVYLCASSLSWSSYEQYFGPGTRLTVT.

The sample holds many counts of this clonotype. This sequence joins TRBV11-2 and TRBJ2-5; 8 bases map to TRBD1. The CDR3 contains 14 residues. Trimming at V came to 5 bases and at J to 4 bases, leaving 6 bases not matched to a gene. Germline CDR1 reads SGHAT; CDR2 reads FQNNGV. CDR3 nucleotides: TGTGCCAGCAGCCCCACAGACAGGGGAGAGACCCAGTACTTC. The encoded protein is CASSPTDRGETQYF.

This clonotype was seen many times. This chain connects TRBV3-1 to TRBJ2-1, with D hard to call. V was clipped by 3 bases and J by 12 bases, with 12 bases between them. The CDR3 covers 12 residues. In germline, CDR1 is LGHDT, CDR2 YNNKEL (reference sequence). CDR3 in amino acids: CASSQPDGWQFF. The DNA for the CDR3 is TGTGCCAGCAGCCAGCCCGACGGGTGGCAGTTCTTC.

This clonotype has at least ten counts. This rearrangement joins TRBV7-9 to TRBJ1-1; weak D call: TRBD1 (5 bases). The germline V and J ends were trimmed by 5 bases and 7 bases, with 8 bases remaining between them. Germline CDR1 SEHNR, CDR2 FQNEAQ (reference sequence). The CDR3 covers 11 residues. CDR3 sequence reads: CASSPTVEAFF. The CDR3 nucleotides are TGTGCCAGCAGCCCGACAGTTGAAGCTTTCTTT.

This clonotype has ten or more counts. The chain couples TRBV11-2 to TRBJ2-1, with no clear D. The CDR3 runs to 16 residues. Germline lookup yields CDR1 SGHAT and CDR2 FQNNGV. V was clipped by 0 bases and J by 1 base, with 10 bases between them. CDR3 sequence: CASSLESALSYNEQFF. In nucleotides, the CDR3 is TGTGCCAGCAGCTTAGAATCAGCCTTATCCTACAATGAGCAGTTCTTC.

This clonotype was detected many times. The V call is TRBV21-1, the J call TRBJ2-7; the table assigns TRBD1, which was not confirmed against the DNA. TRBV21-1 is a pseudogene locus. The CDR3 runs 17 residues. Written as DNA, the CDR3 is TGTGCCAGCAGCAAACGAGACAGGGGGTTTTATGTCGACGAGCAGTACTTC. Translating it yields CASSKRDRGFYVDEQYF.

This sequence joins TRBV5-1 and TRBJ2-2; the D is unclear. Trimming took off 2 bases at V and 4 bases at J, with 12 bases between the two ends. There are 15 residues in the CDR3. Per the germline V gene, CDR1 is SGHRS and CDR2 is YFSETQ. The CDR3 sequence: CASSLHQEPTGELFF. The DNA for the CDR3 is TGCGCCAGCAGCTTACACCAGGAACCCACCGGGGAGCTGTTTTTT.

This clonotype was detected many times. This chain links TRBV18 with TRBJ1-3; D is ambiguous. V lost 3 bases and J 0 bases, leaving 9 bases between the germline ends. The CDR3 has 15 amino acids. CDR1 and CDR2 (germline): KGHSH, LQKENI. For the CDR3, the DNA is TGTGCCAGCTCACCTATGGTCCACTCTGGAAACACCATATATTTT. Protein product: CASSPMVHSGNTIYF.

This clonotype came up many times. J is TRBJ2-7 and V is TRBV7-9, with TRBD1 identical over 8 bases. With 0 bases clipped from V and 6 bases from J, the junction kept 10 bases outside the gene matches. CDR3 length: 16 amino acids. CDR1 is SEHNR, CDR2 FQNEAQ, per germline (reference sequence). The CDR3: CASSLAAGGWLAEQYF. CDR3 DNA sequence: TGTGCCAGCAGCTTAGCCGCAGGGGGCTGGTTGGCCGAGCAGTACTTC. Full variable domain (outside the CDR3, taken from reference TRBV7-9 and TRBJ2-7): DTGVSQNPRHKITKRGQNVTFRCDPISEHNRLYWYRQTLGQGPEFLTYFQNEAQLEKSRLLSDRFSAERPKGSFSTLEIQRTEQGDSAMYLCASSLAAGGWLAEQYFGPGTRLTVT.

This clonotype was seen at least ten times. The chain carries TRBV7-9 and TRBJ1-6; TRBD1 matches at 8 bases. Germline-derived CDR1 and CDR2 are SEHNR and FQNEAQ (reference sequence). The CDR3 has 16 amino acids. Trimming removed 4 bases from V and 10 bases from J; junction bases left unmatched: 12. In DNA form, the CDR3 reads TGTGCCAGCAGCTCCGTAACAGGGGGGATTGGATCACCCCTCCACTTT. This translates into CASSSVTGGIGSPLHF.

This clonotype was counted many times. The chain uses TRBV2 and TRBJ1-4; 7 nucleotides align to TRBD1. Germline V CDR1 and CDR2: SNHLY, FYNNEI. The CDR3 length is 14 residues. V lost 5 bases, J lost 10 bases, and 10 bases stayed unmatched. Here the CDR3 DNA reads TGTGCCAGCAGTACGGACAGGACGTCGGCAAAACTGTTTTTT. It specifies CASSTDRTSAKLFF. The whole variable domain, remainder taken from reference TRBV2 and TRBJ1-4, is EPEVTQTPSHQVTQMGQEVILRCVPISNHLYFYWYRQILGQKVEFLVSFYNNEISEKSEIFDDQFSVERPDGSNFTLKIRSTKLEDSAMYFCASSTDRTSAKLFFGSGTQLSVL.

This clonotype was picked up many times. V and J are TRBV27 and TRBJ2-7, with D uncertain. The CDR3 contains 13 residues. Germline CDR1 is MNHEY and CDR2 is SMNVEV (reference sequence). Trimming shortened V by 0 bases and J by 3 bases, and 6 bases separated the two germline ends. The CDR3 nucleotides read TGTGCCAGCAGTTTATCGGCCATCTACGAGCAGTACTTC. This encodes CASSLSAIYEQYF.

This sequence joins TRBV5-1 and TRBJ2-3; D may be TRBD2 (6 bases). Germline V gives CDR1 SGHRS, CDR2 YFSETQ. V gave up 1 base and J gave up 0 bases, with 12 bases separating them. The CDR3 loop spans 16 amino acids. The CDR3 sequence: CASSLWVSGSTDTQYF. The DNA of the CDR3 is TGCGCCAGCAGCTTGTGGGTGAGCGGGAGCACAGATACGCAGTATTTT.

This clonotype was recorded at least ten times. The chain links TRBV29-1 to TRBJ2-3, with a tentative D call TRBD1 (6 bases). Looked up from germline, CDR1 is SQVTM and CDR2 is ANQGSEA. This CDR3 has 14 amino acids. Trimming took off 6 bases at V and 2 bases at J, with 15 bases between the two ends. The CDR3, as DNA: TGCAGCGTCTGGACAGCCTTTTCCACAGATACGCAGTATTTT. Translation: CSVWTAFSTDTQYF.

This clonotype has ten or more counts. The CDR3 region is CASSYLPRQAYEQYF. CDR3 bases: TGTGCCAGCAGTTATCTACCGAGACAGGCTTACGAGCAGTACTTC. This chain joins TRBV5-5 and TRBJ2-7; the D gene is possibly TRBD1 (6 bases). This CDR3 is 15 amino acids long. V was clipped by 5 bases and J by 4 bases, with 19 bases between them. Germline values: CDR1 SGHKS, CDR2 YYEKEE (reference sequence).

This clonotype was found many times. The rearrangement uses TRBV5-5 and TRBJ2-7; no reliable D call. V was shortened by 2 bases and J by 0 bases, with 12 bases between the two germline ends. CDR3 length: 15 residues. Germline CDR1 and CDR2: SGHKS and YYEKEE (reference sequence). The CDR3: CASSLGSNYSYEQYF. As DNA, the CDR3 is TGTGCCAGCAGCTTAGGTTCGAACTACTCCTACGAGCAGTACTTC. Using reference TRBV5-5 and TRBJ2-7 for the parts outside the CDR3, the full variable domain is DAGVTQSPTHLIKTRGQQVTLRCSPISGHKSVSWYQQVLGQGPQFIFQYYEKEERGRGNFPDRFSARQFPNYSSELNVNALLLGDSALYLCASSLGSNYSYEQYFGPGTRLTVT.